The sequence of this TCR beta chain was determined in a study of blood T cell repertoires in COVID-19. Here immunoSEQ multiplex PCR was the method, and the copy in TCRdb shows in-frame clones only, minus some. The repertoire holds approximately 400,000 clones, approximately 90% seen once, with 0.86% in the top ten. CDR3 length: 19 residues. Germline CDR1 is SGHRS and CDR2 is YFSETQ. The V and J ends lost 4 bases and 1 base, in that order; junction bases with no gene match: 13. Study members were between 18 and 89 years old and lived in 24 US regions. This chain connects TRBV5-1 to TRBJ1-4; 10 bases agree with TRBD1. The specimen was PBMCs or T cells enriched from blood (not recorded which). The clonotype comes from a woman between 40 and 50 years old who had been exposed to COVID-19. The CDR3: CASSRGRGQGILTNEKLFF. DNA of the CDR3: TGCGCCAGCAGCAGGGGCCGGGGACAGGGGATTTTAACTAATGAAAAACTGTTTTTT.